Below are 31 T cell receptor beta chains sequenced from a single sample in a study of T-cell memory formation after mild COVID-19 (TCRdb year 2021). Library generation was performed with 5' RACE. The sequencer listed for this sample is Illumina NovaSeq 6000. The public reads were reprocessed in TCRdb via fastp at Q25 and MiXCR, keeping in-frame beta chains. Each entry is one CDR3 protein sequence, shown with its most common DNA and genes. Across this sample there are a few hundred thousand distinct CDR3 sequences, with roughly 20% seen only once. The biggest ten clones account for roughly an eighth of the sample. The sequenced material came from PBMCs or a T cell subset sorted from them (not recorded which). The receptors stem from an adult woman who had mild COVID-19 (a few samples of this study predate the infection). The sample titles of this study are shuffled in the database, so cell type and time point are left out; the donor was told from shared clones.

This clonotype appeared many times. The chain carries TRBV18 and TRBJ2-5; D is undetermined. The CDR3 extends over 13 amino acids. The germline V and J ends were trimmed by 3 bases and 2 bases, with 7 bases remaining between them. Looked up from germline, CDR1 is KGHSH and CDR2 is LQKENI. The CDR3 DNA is TGTGCCAGCTCACCCAACCGGCAAGAGACCCAGTACTTC. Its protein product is CASSPNRQETQYF.

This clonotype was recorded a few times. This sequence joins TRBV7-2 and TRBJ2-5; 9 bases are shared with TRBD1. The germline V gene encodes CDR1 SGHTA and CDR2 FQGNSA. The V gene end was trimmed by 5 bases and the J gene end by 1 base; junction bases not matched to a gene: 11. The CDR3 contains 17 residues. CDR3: CASSLPPGQGLQETQYF. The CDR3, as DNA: TGTGCCAGCAGCCTTCCCCCGGGACAGGGACTCCAAGAGACCCAGTACTTC.

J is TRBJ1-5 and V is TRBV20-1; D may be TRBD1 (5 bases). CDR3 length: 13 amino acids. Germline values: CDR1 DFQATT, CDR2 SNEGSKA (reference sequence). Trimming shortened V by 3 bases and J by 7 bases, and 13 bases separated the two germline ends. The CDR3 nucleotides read TGCAGTGCTAGTGGGGGTAGGTGGCAGCCCCAGCATTTT. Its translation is CSASGGRWQPQHF.

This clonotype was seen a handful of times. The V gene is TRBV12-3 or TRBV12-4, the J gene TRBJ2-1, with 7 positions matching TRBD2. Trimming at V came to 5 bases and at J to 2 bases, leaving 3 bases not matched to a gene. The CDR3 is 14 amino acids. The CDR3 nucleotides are TGTGCCAGCAGTCCCCGGGAGGCCTACAATGAGCAGTTCTTC. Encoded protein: CASSPREAYNEQFF.

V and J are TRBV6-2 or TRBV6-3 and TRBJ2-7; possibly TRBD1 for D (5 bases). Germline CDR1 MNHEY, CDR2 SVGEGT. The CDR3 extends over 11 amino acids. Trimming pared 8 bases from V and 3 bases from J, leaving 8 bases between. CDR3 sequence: CASGRGYEQYF. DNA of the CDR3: TGTGCCAGCGGTAGGGGCTACGAGCAGTACTTC.

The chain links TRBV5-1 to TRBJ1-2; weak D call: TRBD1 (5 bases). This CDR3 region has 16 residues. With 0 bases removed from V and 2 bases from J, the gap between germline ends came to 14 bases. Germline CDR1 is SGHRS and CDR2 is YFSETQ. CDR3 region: CASSLGGLGPNYGYTF. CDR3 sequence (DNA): TGCGCCAGCAGCTTGGGCGGACTGGGACCGAACTATGGCTACACCTTC.

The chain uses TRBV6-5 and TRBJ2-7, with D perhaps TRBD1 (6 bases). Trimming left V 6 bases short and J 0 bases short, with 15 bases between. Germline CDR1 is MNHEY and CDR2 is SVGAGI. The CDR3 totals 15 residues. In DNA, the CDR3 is TGTGCCAGCAGCCCGTATGGACAGAGCTCCTACGAGCAGTACTTC. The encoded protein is CASSPYGQSSYEQYF.

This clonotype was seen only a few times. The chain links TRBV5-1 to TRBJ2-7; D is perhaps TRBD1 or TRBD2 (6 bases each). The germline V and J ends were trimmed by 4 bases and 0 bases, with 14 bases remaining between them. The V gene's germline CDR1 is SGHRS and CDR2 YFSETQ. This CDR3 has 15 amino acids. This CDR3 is CASSAGHQVSYEQYF. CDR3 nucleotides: TGCGCCAGCAGCGCGGGACACCAGGTCTCCTACGAGCAGTACTTC.

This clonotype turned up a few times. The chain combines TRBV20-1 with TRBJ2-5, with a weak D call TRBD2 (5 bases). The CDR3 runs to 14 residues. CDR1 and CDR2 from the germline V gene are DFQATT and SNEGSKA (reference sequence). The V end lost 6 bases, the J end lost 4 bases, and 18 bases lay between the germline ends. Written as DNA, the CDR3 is TGCAGTGCAACTACTAGGGTTCTTGGAGAGACCCAGTACTTC. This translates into CSATTRVLGETQYF.

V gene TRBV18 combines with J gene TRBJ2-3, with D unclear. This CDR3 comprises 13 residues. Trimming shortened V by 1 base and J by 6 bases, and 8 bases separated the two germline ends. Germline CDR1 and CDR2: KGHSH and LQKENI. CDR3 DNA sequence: TGTGCCAGCTCACCACAAACAGTGGATACGCAGTATTTT. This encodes CASSPQTVDTQYF.

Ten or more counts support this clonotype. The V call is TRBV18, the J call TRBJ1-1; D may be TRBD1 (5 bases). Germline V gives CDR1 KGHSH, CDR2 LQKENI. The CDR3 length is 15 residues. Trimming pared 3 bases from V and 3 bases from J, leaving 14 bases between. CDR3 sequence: CASSPSRVGDTEAFF. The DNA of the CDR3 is TGTGCCAGCTCACCCTCGCGGGTAGGGGACACTGAAGCTTTCTTT.

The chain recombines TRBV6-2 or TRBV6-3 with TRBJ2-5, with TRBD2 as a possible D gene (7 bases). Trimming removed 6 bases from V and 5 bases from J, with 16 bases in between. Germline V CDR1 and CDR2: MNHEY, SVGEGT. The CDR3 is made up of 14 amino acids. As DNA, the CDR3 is TGTGCCAGCAGCCGCGGGGGCACAGAGGAGACCCAGTACTTC. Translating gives CASSRGGTEETQYF.

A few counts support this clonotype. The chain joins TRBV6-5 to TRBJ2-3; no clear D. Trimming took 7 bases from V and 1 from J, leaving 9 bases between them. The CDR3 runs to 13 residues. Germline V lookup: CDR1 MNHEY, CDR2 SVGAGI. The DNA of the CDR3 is TGTGCCAGCATGTTCGTCGGCACAGATACGCAGTATTTT. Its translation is CASMFVGTDTQYF.

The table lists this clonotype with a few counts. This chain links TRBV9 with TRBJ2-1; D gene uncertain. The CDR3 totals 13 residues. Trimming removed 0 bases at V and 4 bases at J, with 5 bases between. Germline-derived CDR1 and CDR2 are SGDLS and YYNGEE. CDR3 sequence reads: CASSVERYNEQFF. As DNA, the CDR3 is TGTGCCAGCAGCGTAGAGAGATACAATGAGCAGTTCTTC.

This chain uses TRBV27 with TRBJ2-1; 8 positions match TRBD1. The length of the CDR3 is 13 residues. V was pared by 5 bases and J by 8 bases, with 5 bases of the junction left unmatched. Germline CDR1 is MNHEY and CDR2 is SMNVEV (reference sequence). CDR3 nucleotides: TGTGCCAGCAGTCCGCAGGGGGCCCATGAGCAGTTCTTC. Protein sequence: CASSPQGAHEQFF.

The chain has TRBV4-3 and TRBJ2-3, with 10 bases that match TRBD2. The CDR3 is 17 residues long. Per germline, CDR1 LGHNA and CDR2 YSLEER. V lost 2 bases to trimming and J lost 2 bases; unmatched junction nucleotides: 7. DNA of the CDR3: TGCGCCAGCAGCCAAATACTAGCGGGATCCCTCACAGATACGCAGTATTTT. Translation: CASSQILAGSLTDTQYF.

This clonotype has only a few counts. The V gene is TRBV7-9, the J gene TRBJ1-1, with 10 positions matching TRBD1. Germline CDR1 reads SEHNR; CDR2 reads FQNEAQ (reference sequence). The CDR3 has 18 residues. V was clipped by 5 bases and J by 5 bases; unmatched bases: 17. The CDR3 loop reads CASSRLPPRQGAGTEAFF. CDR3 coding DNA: TGTGCCAGCAGCCGATTGCCCCCTCGACAGGGGGCAGGGACTGAAGCTTTCTTT.

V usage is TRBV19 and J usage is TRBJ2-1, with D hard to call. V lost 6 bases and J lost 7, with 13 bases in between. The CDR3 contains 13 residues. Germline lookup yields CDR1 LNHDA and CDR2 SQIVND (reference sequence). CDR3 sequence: CASSRYGPNEQFF. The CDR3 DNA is TGTGCCAGTAGCAGATATGGCCCGAATGAGCAGTTCTTC. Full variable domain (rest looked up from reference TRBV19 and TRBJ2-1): DGGITQSPKYLFRKEGQNVTLSCEQNLNHDAMYWYRQDPGQGLRLIYYSQIVNDFQKGDIAEGYSVSREKKESFPLTVTSAQKNPTAFYLCASSRYGPNEQFFGPGTRLTVL.

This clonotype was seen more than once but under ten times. The CDR3 protein is CASSLGRTRLEGETQYF. CDR3 DNA sequence: TGTGCCAGCAGTTTAGGGCGGACTAGACTGGAAGGAGAGACCCAGTACTTC. The chain recombines TRBV12-3 or TRBV12-4 with TRBJ2-5; 7 bases agree with TRBD2. The CDR3 spans 17 residues. V was pared by 1 base and J by 4 bases, with 12 bases of the junction left unmatched.

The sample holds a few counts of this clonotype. The CDR3 loop reads CSARDGLAAVADTQYF. The DNA for the CDR3 is TGCAGTGCTAGAGATGGTCTAGCCGCTGTTGCAGATACGCAGTATTTT. The gene calls are TRBV20-1 and TRBJ2-3; D might be TRBD2 (5 bases). CDR3 size: 16 residues. The germline CDR1 and CDR2 sequences are DFQATT and SNEGSKA (reference sequence). V lost 0 bases and J 4 bases, leaving 17 bases between the germline ends.

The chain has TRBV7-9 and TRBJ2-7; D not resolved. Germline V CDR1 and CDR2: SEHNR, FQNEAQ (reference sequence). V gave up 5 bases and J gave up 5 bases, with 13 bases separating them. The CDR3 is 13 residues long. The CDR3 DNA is TGTGCCAGCAGCGGCGCGAGCTGGGACGAGCAGTACTTC. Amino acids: CASSGASWDEQYF. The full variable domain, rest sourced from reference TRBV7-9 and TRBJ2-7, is DTGVSQNPRHKITKRGQNVTFRCDPISEHNRLYWYRQTLGQGPEFLTYFQNEAQLEKSRLLSDRFSAERPKGSFSTLEIQRTEQGDSAMYLCASSGASWDEQYFGPGTRLTVT.

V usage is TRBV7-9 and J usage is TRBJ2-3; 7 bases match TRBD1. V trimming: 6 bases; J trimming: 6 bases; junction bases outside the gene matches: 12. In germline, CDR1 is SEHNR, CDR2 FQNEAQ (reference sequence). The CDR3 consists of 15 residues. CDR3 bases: TGTGCCAGCAGTTCCGGGACAGCTTTTGGGGATACGCAGTATTTT. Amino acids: CASSSGTAFGDTQYF.

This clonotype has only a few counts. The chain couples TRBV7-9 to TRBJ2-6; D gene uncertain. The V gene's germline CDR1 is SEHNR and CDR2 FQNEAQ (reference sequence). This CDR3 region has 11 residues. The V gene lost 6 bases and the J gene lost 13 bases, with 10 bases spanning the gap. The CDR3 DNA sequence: TGTGCCAGCAGTTCAGGTGGAGTCCTGACTTTC. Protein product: CASSSGGVLTF.

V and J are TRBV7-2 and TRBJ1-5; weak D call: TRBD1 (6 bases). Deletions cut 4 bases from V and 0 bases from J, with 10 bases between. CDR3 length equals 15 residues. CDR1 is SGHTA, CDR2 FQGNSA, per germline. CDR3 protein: CASSSRGSSNQPQHF. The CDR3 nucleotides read TGTGCCAGCAGCTCCAGGGGTAGTAGCAATCAGCCCCAGCATTTT.

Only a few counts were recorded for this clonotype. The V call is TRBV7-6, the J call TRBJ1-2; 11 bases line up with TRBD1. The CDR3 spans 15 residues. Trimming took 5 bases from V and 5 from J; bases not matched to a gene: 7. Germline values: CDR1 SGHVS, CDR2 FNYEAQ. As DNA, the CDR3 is TGTGCCAGCAGCCCCCAGGACAGGGGGCATTATGGCTACACCTTC. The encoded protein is CASSPQDRGHYGYTF.

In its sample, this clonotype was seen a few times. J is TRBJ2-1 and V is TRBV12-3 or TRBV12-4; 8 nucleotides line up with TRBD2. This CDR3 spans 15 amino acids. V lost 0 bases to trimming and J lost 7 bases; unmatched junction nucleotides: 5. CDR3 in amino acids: CASSLAAGVKNEQFF. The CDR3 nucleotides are TGTGCCAGCAGTTTAGCAGCGGGAGTCAAGAATGAGCAGTTCTTC.

CDR3 protein: CAISDSGITDTQYF. CDR3 DNA sequence: TGTGCCATCAGTGACTCCGGGATTACAGATACGCAGTATTTT. The chain employs TRBV10-3 and TRBJ2-3; possible D gene TRBD2, 5 bases. Germline assignment: CDR1 ENHRY and CDR2 SYGVKD. Trimming cost V 3 bases and J 3 bases, with 10 bases left between them. The CDR3 is 14 amino acids.

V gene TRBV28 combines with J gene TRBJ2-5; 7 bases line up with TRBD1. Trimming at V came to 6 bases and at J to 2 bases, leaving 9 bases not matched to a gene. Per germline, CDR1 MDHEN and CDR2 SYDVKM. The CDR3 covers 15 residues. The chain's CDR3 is CASSPRDRAQETQYF. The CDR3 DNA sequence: TGTGCCAGCAGCCCCCGCGACAGGGCTCAAGAGACCCAGTACTTC. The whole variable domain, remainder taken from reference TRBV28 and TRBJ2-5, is DVKVTQSSRYLVKRTGEKVFLECVQDMDHENMFWYRQDPGLGLRLIYFSYDVKMKEKGDIPEGYSVSREKKERFSLILESASTNQTSMYLCASSPRDRAQETQYFGPGTRLLVL.

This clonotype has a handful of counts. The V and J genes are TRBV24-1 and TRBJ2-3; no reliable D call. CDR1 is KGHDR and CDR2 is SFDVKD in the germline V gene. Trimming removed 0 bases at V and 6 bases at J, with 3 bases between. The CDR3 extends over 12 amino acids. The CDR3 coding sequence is TGTGCCACCAGTGATTTGGGCGATACGCAGTATTTT. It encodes CATSDLGDTQYF.

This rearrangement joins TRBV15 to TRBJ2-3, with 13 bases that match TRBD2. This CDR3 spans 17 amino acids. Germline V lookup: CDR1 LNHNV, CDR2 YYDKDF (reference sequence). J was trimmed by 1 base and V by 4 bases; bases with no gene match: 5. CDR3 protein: CATSTTGLAGGTDTQYF. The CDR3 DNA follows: TGTGCCACCAGCACCACAGGACTAGCGGGAGGCACAGATACGCAGTATTTT.

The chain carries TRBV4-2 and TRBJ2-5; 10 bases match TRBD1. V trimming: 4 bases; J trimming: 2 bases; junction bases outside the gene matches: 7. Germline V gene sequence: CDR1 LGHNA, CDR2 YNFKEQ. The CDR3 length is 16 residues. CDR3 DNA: TGTGCCAGCAGCCGAGGACAGGGGGGCCCACAAGAGACCCAGTACTTC. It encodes CASSRGQGGPQETQYF.